This entry features one T cell receptor beta chain sequence. Its antigen is unknown. Base quality data are lacking; no much larger clone is found one base away. The sample comes from a study of blood T cell repertoires in COVID-19 (dated by TCRdb to the early 2020s). Background on the whole study: The collaborator samples originated in the United States, Italy and Spain and spanned the acute and convalescent phases of COVID-19. The prospective study material was composed of cDNA or gDNA derived from T cells, B-cell-depleted T cells, or PBMCs. The dataset comprised deeply sampled blood TCRbeta repertoires from subjects exposed to, actively infected with, or recovered from COVID-19. A freely available public database, intended as a resource for researchers studying the immune response to SARS-CoV-2, is where the repertoires were released. Samples came from the ongoing ImmuneRACE study (first 160 participants) plus 1,254 subjects from 6 global collaborators. Sample metadata almost always included a de-identified subject ID, COVID-19 status, age in years and sex. Where available, HLA class I and class II types were obtained from metadata supplied by the sample provider rather than from assay-based typing.

Whole blood was collected in K2EDTA tubes by collaborating institutions according to the institutions' own protocols. For TCRbeta analysis, collaborator samples were shipped as frozen whole blood, as isolated PBMCs, or as DNA extracted from either sample type. The paper as a whole reports these results and caveats: The amount of clinical and demographic metadata varied by source and participant and was provided uncurated.

TCRbeta CDR3 regions were amplified from genomic DNA using the immunoSEQ Assay, a bias-controlled multiplex PCR. On the study's bioinformatics: The number of nucleated cells in each sample was estimated by amplification of reference gene primers within the assay. To quantify the absolute abundance of each unique TCRbeta CDR3 rearrangement, sequence reads were collapsed and filtered. For each sample, productive Simpson clonality was calculated as the square root of Simpson's diversity index over productive rearrangements. TCRdb provides this immuneACCESS table in a form limited to in-frame rearrangements. Some clones are lacking; in checked studies, under half of them reflect an unresolved V gene, and why the rest are absent is not known. V and J calls and clone size are as listed in that table; D and trimming were resolved from the DNA. Across this sample there are more than 110,000 clones, with less than 85% seen only once. The ten largest clones add up to 5.5% to 7% of the sample.

Trimming costs V 4 bases and J 1 base, and their ends lie 17 bases apart. CDR1 and CDR2 were assigned from the germline V gene as SGHRS and YFSETQ. The CDR3, cysteine through phenylalanine, is 16 amino acids long. The kept DNA is CDR3 alone, 48 bases in frame from the first base. Recombination connected TRBV5-1 to TRBJ1-1; no confident D gene assignment can be made. The origin of this receptor is a human donor in a cohort sampled during active COVID-19. Specimen: peripheral blood. For the CDR3, the sequence is CASSGGRPAGNTEAFF. The bases read TGCGCCAGCAGCGGTGGACGTCCAGCGGGGAACACTGAAGCTTTCTTT. The full variable domain, with segments outside the CDR3 supplied by the reference TRBV5-1 and TRBJ1-1 proteins, appears as KAGVTQTPRYLIKTRGQQVTLSCSPISGHRSVSWYQQTPGQGLQFLFEYFSETQRNKGNFPGRFSGRQFSNSRSEMNVSTLELGDSALYLCASSGGRPAGNTEAFFGQGTRLTVV.